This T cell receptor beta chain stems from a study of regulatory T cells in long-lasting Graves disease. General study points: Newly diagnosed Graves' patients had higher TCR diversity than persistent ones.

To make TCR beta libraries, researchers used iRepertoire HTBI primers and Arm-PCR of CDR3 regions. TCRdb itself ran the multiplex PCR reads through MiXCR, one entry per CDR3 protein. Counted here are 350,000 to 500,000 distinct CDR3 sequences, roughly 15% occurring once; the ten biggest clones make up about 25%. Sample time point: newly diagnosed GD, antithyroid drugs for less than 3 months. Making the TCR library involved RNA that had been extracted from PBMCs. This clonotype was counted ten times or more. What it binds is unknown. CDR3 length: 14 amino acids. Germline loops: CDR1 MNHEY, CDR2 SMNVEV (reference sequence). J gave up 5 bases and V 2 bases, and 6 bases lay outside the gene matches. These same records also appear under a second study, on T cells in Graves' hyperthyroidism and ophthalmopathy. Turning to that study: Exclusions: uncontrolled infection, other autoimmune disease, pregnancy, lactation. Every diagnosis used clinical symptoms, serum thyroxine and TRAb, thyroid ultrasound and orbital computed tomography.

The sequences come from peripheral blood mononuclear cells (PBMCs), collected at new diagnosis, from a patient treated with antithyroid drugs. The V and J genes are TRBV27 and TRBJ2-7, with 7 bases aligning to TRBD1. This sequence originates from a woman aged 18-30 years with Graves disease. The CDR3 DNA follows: TGTGCCAGCAGTTTAGGGACAGCGATCGACGAGCAGTACTTC. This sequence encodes CASSLGTAIDEQYF.